This T cell receptor beta chain was identified during a study of control samples from healthy donors and cancer patients. CDR3 length equals 13 residues. Germline V gene lookup returns CDR1 LGHNA and CDR2 YSLEER. Trimming stripped 5 bases from V and 1 base from J, with 8 bases between. Generated by immunoSEQ multiplex PCR, the TCRdb table keeps only in-frame clones and is missing some. The data contain 90,000 to 100,000 clones, roughly 83% of them singletons. Sequenced: blood. The chain couples TRBV4-3 to TRBJ1-1; D call uncertain. This sequence originates from a woman in her 30s in good health. CDR3: CASSVTANTEAFF. CDR3 nucleotides: TGCGCCAGCAGCGTGACGGCGAACACTGAAGCTTTCTTT.